These T cell receptor beta chains were read from a single sample in a study of breast tumors, draining lymph nodes, adjacent tissues. TCRdb reprocessed the multiplex PCR reads via MiXCR and lists one record per CDR3 protein. The sample has about 31,000 distinct CDR3 sequences; approximately 63% are singletons. Sequenced input: breast tumor tissue. The receptor source for this set is a female donor with breast cancer. Some clones in this sample may be carry-over from other donors' samples. The CDR3 runs from the conserved cysteine through the conserved F or W. A D gene is named only where the DNA matches it firmly.

D,J,V,CDR3
NA,TRBJ2-2,TRBV14,CASSQSVGELFF
NA,TRBJ1-3,TRBV20-1,CSARGTGSGNTIYF
NA,TRBJ1-2,TRBV20-1,CSAGDLGLQGYTF
NA,TRBJ1-2,TRBV20-1,CSAPKTGWDGYTF
TRBD1,TRBJ1-5,TRBV5-1,CASSLRQGGETQHF
TRBD2,TRBJ2-3,TRBV12-3/TRBV12-4,CASSLGGGVSDTQYF
NA,TRBJ2-7,TRBV7-9,CASSLVGSGAYEQYF
NA,TRBJ2-3,TRBV7-7,CANRLEDRPDTQCF
TRBD1,TRBJ1-5,TRBV2,CASTGVSNQPQHF
TRBD2,TRBJ2-1,TRBV29-1,CSVEKAGGDSSYNEQFF
TRBD2,TRBJ2-1,TRBV2,CASRSGTSGYNEQFF
TRBD1,TRBJ2-5,TRBV2,CASSLLRDRGQETQYF
NA,TRBJ2-5,TRBV7-9,CASSFRETQYF
NA,TRBJ1-5,TRBV20-1,CSAIPGPSLYSNQPQHF
NA,TRBJ1-5,TRBV6-2/TRBV6-3,CASSHSFSRDQPQHF
TRBD1,TRBJ1-1,TRBV18,CASSPPSTGSNTEAFF
TRBD2,TRBJ2-1,TRBV15,CATRRGGDEQFF
TRBD2,TRBJ2-7,TRBV20-1,CSAPSGSGGEQYF
TRBD2,TRBJ2-1,TRBV7-9,CASSFQTSGSGTSREQFF
NA,TRBJ2-7,TRBV6-5,CASSILTRAYEQYF
NA,TRBJ2-2,TRBV7-9,CASSFKANTGELVF
NA,TRBJ1-5,TRBV9,CASSVGGASAQHF
NA,TRBJ2-1,TRBV6-2/TRBV6-3,CASSLSRDGLFRGSSYNEQFF
TRBD1,TRBJ2-1,TRBV20-1,CSARTRTGGSEQFF
NA,TRBJ1-5,TRBV6-1,CATLLGWASGNQPQHF
TRBD2,TRBJ2-3,TRBV2,CASSEGRGLAGGPDTQYF
NA,TRBJ1-6,TRBV7-3,CASSLTPNRVNSPLHF
NA,TRBJ2-6,TRBV9,CASSVDGTSGANVLTF
NA,TRBJ2-7,TRBV4-1,CASSHDMAGQRSYEQYF
TRBD1,TRBJ1-4,TRBV7-2,CASSFLQGWDEKLFF